These T cell receptor beta chains were read from a single sample in a study of tumor and adjacent non-tumor tissue in lung cancer. In TCRdb, the multiplex PCR reads were re-called with MiXCR into one record per CDR3 protein. Found here are 50,000 or so distinct CDR3 sequences, 74% of them singletons; the top ten hold around a quarter. The sequenced sample was distant non-tumor lung tissue. These receptors were taken from a woman aged 55 to 70 with non-small cell lung cancer. Each CDR3 is given with its conserved first and last residue. A D gene is named only where the DNA matches it firmly. Only some rows state a clone size, as once, few, many or a class for expanded clones.

TRBV12-3/TRBV12-4,TRBJ2-5,.,.,TGTGCCAGTAGCCGTAGCCAGACCCAGTACTTC,CASSRSQTQYF
TRBV11-2,TRBJ2-5,.,many,TGTGCCAGCAGCTTATTGGCCTTCCAAGAGACCCAGTACTTC,CASSLLAFQETQYF
TRBV5-4,TRBJ1-1,.,.,TGTGCCAGCAGGTTGAAGTTAGGGGTTGACGGTGAAGTTTTCTTT,CASRLKLGVDGEVFF
TRBV12-3/TRBV12-4,TRBJ2-3,.,.,TGTGCCAGCAGATCATCCGGGATAGGGGCGACAGATACGCAGTATTTT,CASRSSGIGATDTQYF
TRBV28,TRBJ1-2,.,.,TGTGCCAGCCGACCAGACCTGGCCTATGGCTACACCTTC,CASRPDLAYGYTF
TRBV28,TRBJ2-5,TRBD1,many,TGTGCCAGCAGTTTTGACAGGGCAGACGAGACCCAGTACTTC,CASSFDRADETQYF
TRBV6-5,TRBJ1-2,.,.,TGTGCCAGCAGTCCAGGGACCGAGTATGGTTACACCTTC,CASSPGTEYGYTF
TRBV11-2,TRBJ1-1,.,.,TGTGCCAGCAACTTCCTAGGGGAAGCTTTCTTT,CASNFLGEAFF
TRBV10-3,TRBJ2-1,TRBD2,few,TGTGACATCAGTGAGCGGGAGGGGACTAGTGGAACCCTAACCTACAATGAGCAGTTCTTC,CDISEREGTSGTLTYNEQFF
TRBV5-1,TRBJ2-2,TRBD2,many,TGCGCCAGCAGCCCGGACGGGGGGATAAACACCGGGGAGCTGTTTTTT,CASSPDGGINTGELFF
TRBV7-9,TRBJ2-1,.,many,TGTGCCAGCAGAACCTCCGGGACTGAGCAGTTCTTC,CASRTSGTEQFF
TRBV11-2,TRBJ1-1,.,.,TGTGCCAGTAGCTTAGGCTCAAGGTGTAGGAACACTGAAGCTTTCTTT,CASSLGSRCRNTEAFF
TRBV5-6,TRBJ1-2,.,.,TGTGCCAGCGGTTTGTGGGGAGTCGAGTATGGCTACATCTTC,CASGLWGVEYGYIF
TRBV11-2,TRBJ1-1,.,.,TGTGCTAGCAGCATAGACGGGTACACTGAAGCTTTCTTC,CASSIDGYTEAFF
TRBV4-3,TRBJ2-1,.,.,TGCGCCAGCAGCACTAGGACTCAATACGCCTACATTGAGCAGTTCTTC,CASSTRTQYAYIEQFF
TRBV12-3/TRBV12-4,TRBJ2-1,.,.,TGTACCAGCAGTTTCGAGAATGAGCAGCTCTTC,CTSSFENEQLF
TRBV11-2,TRBJ2-7,.,.,TGTGCCAGCACTTCCCTCGGGCTATACGAGCAGTATTTC,CASTSLGLYEQYF
TRBV6-5,TRBJ2-3,.,.,TGTGCCAGCAGATATGACGGGGAGAGCACAGATACGCAGTATTTT,CASRYDGESTDTQYF
TRBV11-2,TRBJ2-5,TRBD1,.,TGTGTCAGCAGCTGGGACAGGGTGGGAGAGACTCAGTACTTC,CVSSWDRVGETQYF
TRBV6-5,TRBJ2-4,.,.,TGTGTCAACAGACCATCGAAAGGGGGAGTGACCAAAAACATTCAGTACTTC,CVNRPSKGGVTKNIQYF
TRBV11-3,TRBJ1-3,.,.,TGTGCCAGCAGCATGGAGGACAGCATATATTTT,CASSMEDSIYF
TRBV4-3,TRBJ2-3,TRBD1,.,TGCGCCAGCAGCCAAACCCGGGGACAGAGTTCGGATACGCAGTATTTT,CASSQTRGQSSDTQYF
TRBV2,TRBJ2-1,TRBD1,.,TGTGCCAGCAGGTCCGGGACAGCTTTCAATGAGCAGTTTTTC,CASRSGTAFNEQFF
TRBV29-1,TRBJ2-7,.,.,TGCAGCATTGTCGAGGAGTACTTC,CSIVEEYF
TRBV28,TRBJ1-3,.,.,TGTGCCAGCAGTCAGGTCCGCACAGGAAGCACCATATATTTT,CASSQVRTGSTIYF
TRBV29-1,TRBJ2-1,.,.,TGCAGTGTTAGGAATGAGCATTTCTTC,CSVRNEHFF
TRBV9,TRBJ2-3,.,.,TGTGCCAGCAGCGTTCAGGGTTCCGCCAGAGATACGCAGTATTTT,CASSVQGSARDTQYF
TRBV28,TRBJ2-3,TRBD2,.,TGTGCCAACAGTTCAGCGGGGGGCAGGCACACAGATTCGCAGTATTTT,CANSSAGGRHTDSQYF
TRBV29-1,TRBJ2-6,.,.,TGCAGCCTTGAAGAGACGATTTCTGCTGGGGCGAACGTTCTGACTTTC,CSLEETISAGANVLTF
TRBV4-1,TRBJ2-3,.,.,TGCGCTAGCAGCCAAAGAGGACTCAGCACAGATAGGCAGTATTTT,CASSQRGLSTDRQYF
TRBV7-8,TRBJ2-3,.,.,TGTGCCAACAGCTTCGGGACGGCTAGCACAGATACACAGTATTTT,CANSFGTASTDTQYF
TRBV4-3,TRBJ2-3,TRBD2,.,TGCGCCAGCAGCCAAAAGGGTCGGGGGGGGCTCACAGATACGCAGTATTTT,CASSQKGRGGLTDTQYF